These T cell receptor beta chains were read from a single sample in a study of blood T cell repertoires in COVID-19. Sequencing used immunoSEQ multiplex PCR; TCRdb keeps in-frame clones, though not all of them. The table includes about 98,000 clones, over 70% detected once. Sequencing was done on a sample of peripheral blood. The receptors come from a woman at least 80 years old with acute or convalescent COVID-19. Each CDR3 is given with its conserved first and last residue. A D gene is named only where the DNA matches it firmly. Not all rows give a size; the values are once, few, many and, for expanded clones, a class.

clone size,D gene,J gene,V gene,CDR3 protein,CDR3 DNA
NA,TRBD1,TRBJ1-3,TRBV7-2,CASSPPTGGSGNTIYF,TGTGCCAGCAGCCCGCCAACAGGGGGCTCTGGAAACACCATATATTTT
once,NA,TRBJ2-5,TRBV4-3,CASSQDFREETQYF,TGCGCCAGCAGCCAAGATTTCAGGGAAGAGACCCAGTACTTC
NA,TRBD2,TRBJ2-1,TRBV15,CATSRVAGGLNEQFF,TGTGCCACCAGCAGAGTAGCGGGGGGCCTCAATGAGCAGTTCTTC
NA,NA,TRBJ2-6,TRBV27,CASSRNRAGANVLTF,TGTGCCAGCAGTCGGAACAGAGCTGGGGCCAACGTCCTGACTTTC
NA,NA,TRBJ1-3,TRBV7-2,CASSLGGKAGNTIYF,TGTGCCAGCAGCTTAGGCGGCAAGGCTGGAAACACCATATATTTT
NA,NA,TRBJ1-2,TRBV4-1,CASSQYSGGGYTF,TGCGCCAGCAGCCAGTACAGTGGAGGTGGCTACACCTTC
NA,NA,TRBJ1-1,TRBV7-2,CASSPYRGGSTEAFF,TGTGCCAGCAGCCCTTATCGGGGGGGAAGCACTGAAGCTTTCTTT
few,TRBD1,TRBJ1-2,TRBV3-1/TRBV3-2,CASSQDFQGDYGYTF,TGTGCCAGCAGCCAAGACTTTCAGGGGGACTATGGCTACACCTTC
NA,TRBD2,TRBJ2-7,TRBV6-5,CASSKSGVHSYEQYF,TGTGCCAGCAGCAAAAGCGGGGTGCATTCCTACGAGCAGTACTTC
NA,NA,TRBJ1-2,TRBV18,CASSPKDINGYTF,TGTGCCAGCTCACCAAAAGACATTAATGGCTACACCTTC
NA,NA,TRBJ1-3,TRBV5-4,CASSPGRNSGNTIYF,TGTGCCAGCAGCCCTGGGAGGAACTCTGGAAACACCATATATTTT
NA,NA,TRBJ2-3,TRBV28,CASSTGGPRTDTQYF,TGTGCCAGCAGCACCGGGGGGCCCCGCACAGATACGCAGTATTTT
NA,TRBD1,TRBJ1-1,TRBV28,CASSTTGFEAFF,TGTGCCAGCAGCACGACAGGGTTTGAAGCTTTCTTT
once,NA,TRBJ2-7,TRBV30,CAWSVQGAEQYF,TGTGCCTGGAGCGTACAGGGCGCCGAGCAGTACTTC
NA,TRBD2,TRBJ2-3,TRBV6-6,CASRPGGATDTQYF,TGTGCCAGCCGCCCCGGGGGGGCGACAGATACGCAGTATTTT
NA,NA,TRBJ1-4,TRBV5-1,CASSLALRGGNEKLFF,TGCGCCAGCAGCTTGGCCCTGAGGGGGGGAAATGAAAAACTGTTTTTT
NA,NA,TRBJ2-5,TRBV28,CASNQQGRETQYF,TGTGCCAGCAACCAACAGGGAAGGGAGACCCAGTACTTC
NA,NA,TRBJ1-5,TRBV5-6,CASSLRMGALYSNQPQHF,TGTGCCAGCAGCTTGAGGATGGGCGCCCTTTATAGCAATCAGCCCCAGCATTTT
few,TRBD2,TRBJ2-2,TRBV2,CAGRTTGGEELFF,TGTGCCGGACGGACTACCGGGGGGGAAGAGCTGTTTTTT
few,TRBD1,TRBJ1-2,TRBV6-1,CASSEARWTGDAEGYTF,TGTGCCAGCAGTGAAGCGCGTTGGACAGGGGACGCGGAAGGCTACACCTTC
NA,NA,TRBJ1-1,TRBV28,CATGIGGTEAFF,TGTGCCACCGGGATCGGGGGCACTGAAGCTTTCTTT
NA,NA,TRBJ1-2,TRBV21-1,CASSKVGYSCYTF,NA
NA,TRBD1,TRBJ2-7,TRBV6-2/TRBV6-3,CASSGTGGMYEQYF,TGTGCCAGCAGTGGGACAGGGGGTATGTACGAGCAGTACTTC
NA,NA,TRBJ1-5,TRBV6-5,CASSYSRFSSNQPQHF,TGTGCCAGCAGTTACTCGAGGTTTTCATCCAATCAGCCCCAGCATTTT
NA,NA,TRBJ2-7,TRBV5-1,CASSPTWRGVREQYF,TGCGCCAGCAGCCCAACGTGGCGGGGAGTCCGCGAGCAGTACTTC
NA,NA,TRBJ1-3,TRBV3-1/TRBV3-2,CASSQEASTIYF,TGTGCCAGCAGCCAAGAAGCCTCCACCATATATTTT
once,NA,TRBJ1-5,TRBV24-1,CATSAGVQPQHF,TGTGCCACCAGTGCCGGGGTTCAGCCCCAGCATTTT
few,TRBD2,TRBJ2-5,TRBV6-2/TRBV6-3,CASSPAGAKQETQYF,TGTGCCAGCAGCCCAGCGGGGGCCAAACAAGAGACCCAGTACTTC
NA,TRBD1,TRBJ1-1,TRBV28,CASLTGTGTMNTEAFF,TGTGCCAGCTTGACCGGGACAGGGACTATGAACACTGAAGCTTTCTTT
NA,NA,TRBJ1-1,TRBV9,CASSEGQDTEAFF,TGTGCCAGCAGCGAGGGGCAAGACACTGAAGCTTTCTTT
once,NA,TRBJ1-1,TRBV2,CASSLRPPTGLNTEAFF,TGTGCCAGCAGCCTCAGGCCCCCTACAGGATTGAACACTGAAGCTTTCTTT
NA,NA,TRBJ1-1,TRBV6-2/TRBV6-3,CASSQEGASVNTEAFF,TGTGCCAGCAGCCAAGAAGGGGCATCGGTGAACACTGAAGCTTTCTTT
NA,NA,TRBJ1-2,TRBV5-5,CASSLQGNYGYTF,TGTGCCAGCAGCCTGCAGGGAAACTATGGCTACACCTTC
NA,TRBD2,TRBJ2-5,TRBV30,CAWSVFGGGASETQYF,TGTGCCTGGAGTGTATTTGGCGGGGGGGCCTCAGAGACCCAGTACTTC
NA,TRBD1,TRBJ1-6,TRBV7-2,CASSSGQGAWSPLHF,TGTGCCAGCAGCTCAGGACAGGGGGCTTGGTCACCCCTCCACTTT
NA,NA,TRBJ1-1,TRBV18,CASSLTENTEAFF,TGTGCCAGCTCACTGACAGAGAACACTGAAGCTTTCTTT
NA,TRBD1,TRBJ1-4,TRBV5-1,CASRPTGDRGEKLFF,TGCGCCAGCAGGCCAACAGGGGATAGAGGTGAAAAACTGTTTTTT
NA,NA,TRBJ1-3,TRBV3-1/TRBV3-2,CASSHRRRGFNGNTIYF,TGTGCCAGCAGCCATAGGCGACGGGGGTTCAATGGAAACACCATATATTTT
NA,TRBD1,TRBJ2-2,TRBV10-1,CASSEGTGGGSGELFF,TGCGCCAGCAGTGAGGGGACAGGGGGCGGATCCGGGGAGCTGTTTTTT
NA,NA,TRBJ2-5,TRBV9,CASSLGAGQETQYF,TGTGCCAGCAGCCTGGGGGCTGGGCAAGAGACCCAGTACTTC
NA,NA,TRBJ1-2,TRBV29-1,CSALGVDYGYTF,TGCAGCGCCCTAGGGGTAGACTATGGCTACACCTTC
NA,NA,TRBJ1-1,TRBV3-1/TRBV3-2,CASSPLGVGTEAFF,TGTGCCAGCAGCCCCCTCGGGGTAGGTACTGAAGCTTTCTTT
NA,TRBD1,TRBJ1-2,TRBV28,CASSRTGDYYGYTF,TGTGCCAGCAGTCGAACAGGGGATTACTATGGCTACACCTTC
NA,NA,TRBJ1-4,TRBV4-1,CASRGNRVEEKLFF,TGCGCCAGCAGGGGCAACAGGGTCGAGGAAAAACTGTTTTTT